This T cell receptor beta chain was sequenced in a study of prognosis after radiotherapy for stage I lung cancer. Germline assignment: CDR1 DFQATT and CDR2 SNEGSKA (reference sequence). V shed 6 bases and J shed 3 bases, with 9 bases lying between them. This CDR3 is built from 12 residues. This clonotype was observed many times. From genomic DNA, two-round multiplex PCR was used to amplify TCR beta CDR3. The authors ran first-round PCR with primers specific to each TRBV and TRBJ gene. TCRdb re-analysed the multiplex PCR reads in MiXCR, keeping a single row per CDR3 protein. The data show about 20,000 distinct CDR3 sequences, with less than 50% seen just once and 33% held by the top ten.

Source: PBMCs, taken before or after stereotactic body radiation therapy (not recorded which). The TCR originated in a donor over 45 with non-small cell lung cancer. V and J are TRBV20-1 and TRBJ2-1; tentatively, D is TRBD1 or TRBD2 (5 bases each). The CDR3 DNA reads TGCAGTGCCTCGAGGGGCTACAATGAGCAGTTCTTC. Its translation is CSASRGYNEQFF.